This section outlines one T cell receptor (beta chain) sequence together with its context. Its specificity is not known. Assay: immunoSEQ multiplex PCR; the TCRdb copy retains only in-frame clones and omits some. This table has about 130,000 clones, approximately 92% appearing once. These data originate in a study of T cell responses to AZD1222 COVID-19 vaccine. Study-wide points: The repertoires were collected only after the peak T cell response. At study baseline, merely five or six AZD1222 recipients were seropositive. Across spike, vaccine-associated CD4 TCRs were found, dominant at 160-218 and 743-854.

Second doses at about 4 or about 12 weeks were pooled. Germline CDR1 LGHDT, CDR2 YNNKEL (reference sequence). The CDR3 is made up of 17 amino acids. V lost 1 base to trimming and J lost 1 base, with 16 bases between them. The chain joins TRBV3-1 (or the pseudogene TRBV3-2) to TRBJ1-2, with a possible D match to TRBD1 (6 bases). The source was peripheral blood, collected 28 days after the second AZD1222 dose. This receptor was identified in an adult who received the AZD1222 COVID-19 vaccine. In DNA form, the CDR3 reads TGTGCCAGCAGCCAAGCAGGGGCAGGGAGGAATAACTATGGCTACACCTTC. As protein: CASSQAGAGRNNYGYTF.